There are many counts of the clone carrying this TCR beta chain. What it binds is not known. TCR beta CDR3 regions were amplified from RNA. During a first-round RT-PCR of the TCR CDR3, the HTBI primer set was used. Each CDR3 protein gets one entry after TCRdb re-called the multiplex PCR reads with MiXCR. Among hundreds of thousands of distinct CDR3 sequences listed, roughly 14% were seen once. This specimen belongs to a study of T cells in Graves' hyperthyroidism and ophthalmopathy. Regarding the study as a whole: Onset of ophthalmopathy came a median approximately 6.5 months after the model predicted it. Most thyroid clonotypes with frequency above 0.001 were detected in blood.

Orbital computed tomography, thyroid ultrasound, serum thyroxine and TRAb, and clinical symptoms together informed the diagnoses. This CDR3 region has 14 residues. The ends were cut back, 3 bases at V and 1 base at J, with 9 bases in the middle. The chain links TRBV12-3 or TRBV12-4 to TRBJ1-1, with D unresolved. The TCR was taken from a woman in her 40s with Graves' ophthalmopathy. The sequenced sample was blood. DNA of the CDR3: TGTGCCAGCAGTTTTGGCCGGAGGAACACTGAAGCTTTCTTT. It is translated as CASSFGRRNTEAFF.